These T cell receptor beta chains were read from a single sample in a study of cytomegalovirus exposure and HLA in healthy donors. Profiling relied on immunoSEQ multiplex PCR, and the TCRdb table lists in-frame clones only, not all of them. Among about 160,000 clones, roughly 80% were seen once, and the ten largest hold roughly 1.4%. Sequencing used PBMCs. The receptors originated from a woman aged 30 to 39 in good health and CMV-seronegative. Both conserved end residues are part of each CDR3. The order of the fields is V gene, clone size, J gene, CDR3 protein. Clone size is given for some rows only: seen once, a few or many times, or a class if the clone is expanded.

TRBV19	.	TRBJ2-1	CASSIFMAGLWDNEQFF
TRBV18	.	TRBJ2-5	CASSPIIAGEETQYF
TRBV5-1	.	TRBJ2-5	CASSLRRQETQYF
TRBV18	.	TRBJ2-7	CASSPVAGDSHEQYF
TRBV6-6	.	TRBJ2-5	CASTLTSLQETQYF
TRBV2	.	TRBJ2-1	CASSVGPDPIAGNTYNEQFF
TRBV5-1	.	TRBJ1-2	CASSLEGQGYGYTF
TRBV28	.	TRBJ1-1	CASSLGRRDEAFF
TRBV5-4	.	TRBJ2-1	CASSLGTSEYNEQFF
TRBV4-2	.	TRBJ2-5	CASSQEGASGGPQYF
TRBV19	.	TRBJ1-2	CATRTGENHYGYTF
TRBV19	.	TRBJ2-7	CASSIGGRVYEQYF
TRBV5-4	.	TRBJ2-7	CATRGGSGSYEQYF
TRBV20-1	.	TRBJ1-1	CSATVNTEAFF
TRBV2	once	TRBJ2-7	CASSGTGGRYEQYF
TRBV4-1	few	TRBJ1-1	CASSQDQGFVDTEAFF
TRBV2	few	TRBJ2-1	CASSVGLGGTNEQFF
TRBV27	.	TRBJ2-1	CASSLEGRNNEQFF
TRBV5-1	once	TRBJ2-1	CASSLVGGRTYNEQFF
TRBV9	.	TRBJ2-2	CASSVASNGAGGPVRRTGELFF
TRBV5-5	.	TRBJ1-1	CASSLTPRGSNTEAFF
TRBV10-1	.	TRBJ2-7	CASRCTRDRGSYEQYF
TRBV12-5	.	TRBJ2-1	CASGRSGGGYNEQFF
TRBV6-5	.	TRBJ1-5	CASSLSGTGYQPQHF
TRBV10-3	.	TRBJ1-5	CAIGTGLGNQPQHF
TRBV5-1	.	TRBJ2-2	CASRRAGDGELFF
TRBV6-5	.	TRBJ2-5	CASSYSGGRETQYF
TRBV18	.	TRBJ1-6	CASSQWGTGEVNSPLHF
TRBV6-6	.	TRBJ1-2	CASRPSGLHGYTF
TRBV19	.	TRBJ2-1	CASSLMGSGWDEQFF
TRBV19	.	TRBJ2-1	CASSLGTQQFF
TRBV11-2	few	TRBJ2-3	CASSNIPSTDTQYF
TRBV2	.	TRBJ1-6	CASSGGTGDSPLHF
TRBV7-2	.	TRBJ2-3	CASSRPGLGPITQYF
TRBV7-9	.	TRBJ2-5	CASSLKGGETQYF
TRBV2	.	TRBJ1-1	CASRSTGGGNTEAFF
TRBV19	few	TRBJ1-1	CASSVDSWTEAFF
TRBV4-1	.	TRBJ1-1	CASRLFGGRTNTEAFF
TRBV27	.	TRBJ2-1	CASSLAGGNNEQFF
TRBV6-1	.	TRBJ1-5	CASGRQGWSQPQHF
TRBV10-3	.	TRBJ1-4	CAIRATGENEKLFF
TRBV2	many	TRBJ1-2	CASSIQGMSYGYTF
TRBV6-1	.	TRBJ1-5	CASSVARGSNQPQHF
TRBV19	.	TRBJ1-2	CASSIPGQRGGYTF
TRBV5-4	.	TRBJ2-5	CASSLYALAGETQYF